This T cell receptor (beta chain) derives from a study of tumor and adjacent non-tumor tissue in lung cancer. General study findings and limits: Shorter survival was associated with higher TCR diversity in tumors.

This sample's RNA came from whole unsorted tissue. A modified ARM-PCR protocol with three rounds of nested PCR amplified TCRbeta. TCRdb reprocessed the multiplex PCR reads via MiXCR and lists one record per CDR3 protein. This sample has around 210,000 distinct CDR3 sequences; 71% occur once, and the top ten carry approximately 26%. About this clonotype itself: Its antigen is still unknown.

The receptor's source is a man between 60 and 75 years old with non-small cell lung cancer. Sequences were obtained from lung tumor tissue.

The CDR3 loop is CASSLEASGPNEQFF. In nucleotides, the CDR3 is TGTGCCAGCAGTTTAGAGGCTAGCGGGCCCAATGAGCAGTTCTTC. This sequence joins TRBV6-2 or TRBV6-3 and TRBJ2-1; 8 nucleotides align to TRBD2. J was trimmed by 6 bases and V by 4 bases; bases with no gene match: 8. The CDR3 has 15 residues. From germline, CDR1 is MNHEY and CDR2 SVGEGT.